This record concerns one TCR beta chain sequence. Trimming took 5 bases from V and 4 from J; bases not matched to a gene: 4. The CDR3 loop spans 15 amino acids. Germline CDR1 and CDR2: SGHTA and FQGNSA. This entry belongs to a study of blood T cell repertoires in COVID-19. Looking at the study overall: Specimens from acute and convalescent COVID-19 originated in the United States, Italy and Spain. Sources were T cells, B-cell-depleted T cells, or PBMCs; the material itself was cDNA or gDNA.

Authors' methods: Estimated nucleated cell counts came from reference gene primer amplification. TCRdb keeps only in-frame clones here, not all; method: immunoSEQ multiplex PCR. The V and J calls and clone size are taken from that table; D and trimming were inferred from the DNA. The table lists around 200,000 clones, about 90% of them singletons, with 10% to 15% in the top ten. The sample was peripheral blood. This sequence joins TRBV7-2 and TRBJ2-3; 12 positions match TRBD2. This TCR derives from a woman under 30 who had recovered from COVID-19. CDR3 DNA: TGTGCCAGCAGCCGGACTAGCGGGACGGCAGATACGCAGTATTTT. It yields the protein CASSRTSGTADTQYF.